The present TCR beta chain was sequenced within a study of regulatory T cells in long-lasting Graves disease. Study-wide findings and caveats: Persistent disease was associated with favored TRBV28 usage and with favored use of TRBJ1-2 and TRBJ2-5. Newly diagnosed Graves' patients had higher TCR diversity than persistent ones.

The time point: persistent/refractory GD, antithyroid drugs over 5 years with positive TRAb. Making the TCR library involved RNA that had been extracted from PBMCs. Under American Thyroid Association guidelines, Graves' disease was diagnosed. For TCR beta, libraries came from iRepertoire HTBI primers and Arm-PCR of CDR3 regions. TCRdb re-called the multiplex PCR reads through MiXCR, storing one row per CDR3 protein. The table lists 300,000 to 350,000 distinct CDR3 sequences, around a fifth of them singletons. The germline CDR1 and CDR2 sequences are MNHEY and SMNVEV (reference sequence). The CDR3 runs 16 residues. Unmatched junction bases numbered 11, after V lost 2 bases and J lost 5 bases. This clonotype was seen repeatedly, ten times or more. Its antigen remains unknown.

The starting material was peripheral blood mononuclear cells (PBMCs), obtained when the disease was refractory, from a patient treated with antithyroid drugs. This clonotype originated in a female donor with Graves disease. The chain couples TRBV27 to TRBJ1-2; TRBD1 matches at 7 bases. The DNA for the CDR3 is TGTGCCAGCAGTTTAAAGGGGGACAGCCGACTTTATGGCTACACCTTC. Protein: CASSLKGDSRLYGYTF.